This paragraph reports one T cell receptor beta chain. Its antigen is undetermined. This sample is part of a study of T cell responses to AZD1222 COVID-19 vaccine. The trim removed 6 bases at V and 4 bases at J, leaving 8 bases unmatched. CDR1 is MRHNA and CDR2 is SNTAGT in the germline V gene. CDR3 size: 14 residues. General study points: Once two AZD1222 doses were given, Spike-specific TCR breadth and depth went up. Donors, mostly white British, included more females; clonal diversity was possibly underestimated. Among vaccine-associated CD4 TCRs, coverage spanned spike, with dominance at 160-218 and 743-854.

Sequenced by immunoSEQ multiplex PCR; TCRdb stores in-frame clones only, minus some. The sample consists of over 110,000 clones, 80% to 95% of them appearing once. The rearrangement uses TRBV6-4 and TRBJ1-2, with 7 nucleotides matching TRBD1. The receptor's source is an adult in good health. The material sequenced was peripheral blood, taken on day 0 of AZD1222 vaccination. The CDR3 spells CASRGTAGVYGYTF. In DNA, the CDR3 is TGTGCCAGCAGGGGGACAGCGGGCGTCTATGGCTACACCTTC.